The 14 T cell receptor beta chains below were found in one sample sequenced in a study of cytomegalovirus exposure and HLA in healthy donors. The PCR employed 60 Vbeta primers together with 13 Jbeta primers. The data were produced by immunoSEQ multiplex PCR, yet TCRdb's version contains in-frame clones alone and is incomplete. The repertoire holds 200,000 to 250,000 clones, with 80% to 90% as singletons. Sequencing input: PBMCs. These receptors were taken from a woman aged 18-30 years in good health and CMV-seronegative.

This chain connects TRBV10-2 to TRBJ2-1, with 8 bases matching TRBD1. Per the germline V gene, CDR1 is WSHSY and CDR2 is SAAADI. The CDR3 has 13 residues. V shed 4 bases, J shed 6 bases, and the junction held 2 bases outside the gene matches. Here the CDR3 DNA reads TGCGCCAGCAGTGGAGGGACAGGCAATGAGCAGTTCTTC. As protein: CASSGGTGNEQFF.

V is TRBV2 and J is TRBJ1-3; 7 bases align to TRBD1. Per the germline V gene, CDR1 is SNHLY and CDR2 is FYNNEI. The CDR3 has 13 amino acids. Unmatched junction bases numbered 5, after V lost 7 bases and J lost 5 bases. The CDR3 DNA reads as TGTGCCAGCACCTCGGGACAGCGAAACACCATATATTTT. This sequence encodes CASTSGQRNTIYF.

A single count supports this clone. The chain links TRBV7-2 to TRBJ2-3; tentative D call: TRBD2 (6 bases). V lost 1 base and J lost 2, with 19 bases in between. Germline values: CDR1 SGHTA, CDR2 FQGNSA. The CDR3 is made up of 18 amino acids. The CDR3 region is CASSLEAPGLLSTDTQYF. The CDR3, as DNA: TGTGCCAGCAGCTTAGAGGCGCCGGGACTTCTTTCCACAGATACGCAGTATTTT.

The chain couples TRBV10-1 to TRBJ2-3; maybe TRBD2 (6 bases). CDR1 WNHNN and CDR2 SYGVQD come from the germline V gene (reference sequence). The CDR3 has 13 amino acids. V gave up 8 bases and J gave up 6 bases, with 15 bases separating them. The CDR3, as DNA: TGCGCCAGCCGGGACTCCTGGGGGGATACGCAGTATTTT. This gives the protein CASRDSWGDTQYF.

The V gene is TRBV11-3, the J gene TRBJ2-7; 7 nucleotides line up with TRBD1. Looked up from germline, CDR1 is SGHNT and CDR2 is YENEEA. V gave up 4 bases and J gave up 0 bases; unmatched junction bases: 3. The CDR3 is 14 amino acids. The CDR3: CASSSGGNSYEQYF. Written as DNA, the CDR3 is TGTGCCAGCAGCTCAGGGGGTAACTCCTACGAGCAGTACTTC.

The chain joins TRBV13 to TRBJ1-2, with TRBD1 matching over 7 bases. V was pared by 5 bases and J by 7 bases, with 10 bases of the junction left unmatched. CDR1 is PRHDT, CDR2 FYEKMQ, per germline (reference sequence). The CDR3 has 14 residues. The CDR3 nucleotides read TGTGCCAGCAGCACTTCGGACAGGCTCGGTGGCTACACCTTC. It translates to CASSTSDRLGGYTF.

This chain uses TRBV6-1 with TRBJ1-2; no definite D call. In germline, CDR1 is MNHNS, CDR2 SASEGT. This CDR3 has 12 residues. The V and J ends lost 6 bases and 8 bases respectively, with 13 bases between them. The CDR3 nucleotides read TGTGCCAGCAGGCCCAGTGGGCAGGGCTACACCTTC. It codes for CASRPSGQGYTF.

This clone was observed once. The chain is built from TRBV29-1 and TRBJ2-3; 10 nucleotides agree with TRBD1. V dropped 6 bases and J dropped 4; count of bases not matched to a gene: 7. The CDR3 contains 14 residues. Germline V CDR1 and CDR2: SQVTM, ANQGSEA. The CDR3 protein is CSVGGQGQPDTQYF. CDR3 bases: TGCAGCGTGGGGGGACAGGGGCAACCAGATACGCAGTATTTT.

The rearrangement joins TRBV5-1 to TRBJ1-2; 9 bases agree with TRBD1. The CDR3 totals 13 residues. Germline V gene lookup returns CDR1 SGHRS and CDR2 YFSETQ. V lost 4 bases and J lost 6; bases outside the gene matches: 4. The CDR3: CASSKTGGDGYTF. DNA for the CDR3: TGCGCCAGCAGCAAAACAGGGGGCGATGGCTACACCTTC.

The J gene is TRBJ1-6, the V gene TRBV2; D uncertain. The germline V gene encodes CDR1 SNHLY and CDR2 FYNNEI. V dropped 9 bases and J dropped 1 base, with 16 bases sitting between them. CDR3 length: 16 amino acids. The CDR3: CASKIGSTSYNSPLHF. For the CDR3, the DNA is TGTGCCAGTAAAATCGGGTCAACTTCCTATAATTCACCCCTCCACTTT.

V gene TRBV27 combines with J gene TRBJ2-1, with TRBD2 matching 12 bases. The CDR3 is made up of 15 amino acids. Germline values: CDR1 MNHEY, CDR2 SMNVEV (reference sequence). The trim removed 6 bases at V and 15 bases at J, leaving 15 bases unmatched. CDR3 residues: CASRNRLAGDLGPFF. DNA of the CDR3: TGTGCCAGCAGAAACCGACTAGCGGGAGATTTGGGTCCGTTCTTC.

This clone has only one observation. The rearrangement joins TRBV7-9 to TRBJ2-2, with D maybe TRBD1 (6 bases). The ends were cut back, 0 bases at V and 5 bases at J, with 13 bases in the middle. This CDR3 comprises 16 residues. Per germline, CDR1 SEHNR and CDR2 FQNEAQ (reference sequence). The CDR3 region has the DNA TGTGCCAGCAGCTTAGCGTTGGGGGCGAGGACCGGGGAGCTGTTTTTT. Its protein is CASSLALGARTGELFF. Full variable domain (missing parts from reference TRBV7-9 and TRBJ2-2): DTGVSQNPRHKITKRGQNVTFRCDPISEHNRLYWYRQTLGQGPEFLTYFQNEAQLEKSRLLSDRFSAERPKGSFSTLEIQRTEQGDSAMYLCASSLALGARTGELFFGEGSRLTVL.

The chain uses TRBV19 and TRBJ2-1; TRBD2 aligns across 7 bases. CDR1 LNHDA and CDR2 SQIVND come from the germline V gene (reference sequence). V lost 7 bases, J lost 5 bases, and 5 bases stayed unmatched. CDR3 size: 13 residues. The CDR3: CASMPSGDNEQFF. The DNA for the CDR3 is TGTGCCAGTATGCCCAGCGGGGACAATGAGCAGTTCTTC.

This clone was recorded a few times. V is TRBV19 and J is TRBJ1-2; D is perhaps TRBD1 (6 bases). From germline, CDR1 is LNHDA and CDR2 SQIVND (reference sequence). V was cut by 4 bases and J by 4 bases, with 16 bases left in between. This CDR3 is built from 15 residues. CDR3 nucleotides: TGTGCCAGTAGTACACAGGGTTCGGCAAGCTATGGCTACACCTTC. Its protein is CASSTQGSASYGYTF. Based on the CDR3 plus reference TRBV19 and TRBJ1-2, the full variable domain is DGGITQSPKYLFRKEGQNVTLSCEQNLNHDAMYWYRQDPGQGLRLIYYSQIVNDFQKGDIAEGYSVSREKKESFPLTVTSAQKNPTAFYLCASSTQGSASYGYTFGSGTRLTVV.